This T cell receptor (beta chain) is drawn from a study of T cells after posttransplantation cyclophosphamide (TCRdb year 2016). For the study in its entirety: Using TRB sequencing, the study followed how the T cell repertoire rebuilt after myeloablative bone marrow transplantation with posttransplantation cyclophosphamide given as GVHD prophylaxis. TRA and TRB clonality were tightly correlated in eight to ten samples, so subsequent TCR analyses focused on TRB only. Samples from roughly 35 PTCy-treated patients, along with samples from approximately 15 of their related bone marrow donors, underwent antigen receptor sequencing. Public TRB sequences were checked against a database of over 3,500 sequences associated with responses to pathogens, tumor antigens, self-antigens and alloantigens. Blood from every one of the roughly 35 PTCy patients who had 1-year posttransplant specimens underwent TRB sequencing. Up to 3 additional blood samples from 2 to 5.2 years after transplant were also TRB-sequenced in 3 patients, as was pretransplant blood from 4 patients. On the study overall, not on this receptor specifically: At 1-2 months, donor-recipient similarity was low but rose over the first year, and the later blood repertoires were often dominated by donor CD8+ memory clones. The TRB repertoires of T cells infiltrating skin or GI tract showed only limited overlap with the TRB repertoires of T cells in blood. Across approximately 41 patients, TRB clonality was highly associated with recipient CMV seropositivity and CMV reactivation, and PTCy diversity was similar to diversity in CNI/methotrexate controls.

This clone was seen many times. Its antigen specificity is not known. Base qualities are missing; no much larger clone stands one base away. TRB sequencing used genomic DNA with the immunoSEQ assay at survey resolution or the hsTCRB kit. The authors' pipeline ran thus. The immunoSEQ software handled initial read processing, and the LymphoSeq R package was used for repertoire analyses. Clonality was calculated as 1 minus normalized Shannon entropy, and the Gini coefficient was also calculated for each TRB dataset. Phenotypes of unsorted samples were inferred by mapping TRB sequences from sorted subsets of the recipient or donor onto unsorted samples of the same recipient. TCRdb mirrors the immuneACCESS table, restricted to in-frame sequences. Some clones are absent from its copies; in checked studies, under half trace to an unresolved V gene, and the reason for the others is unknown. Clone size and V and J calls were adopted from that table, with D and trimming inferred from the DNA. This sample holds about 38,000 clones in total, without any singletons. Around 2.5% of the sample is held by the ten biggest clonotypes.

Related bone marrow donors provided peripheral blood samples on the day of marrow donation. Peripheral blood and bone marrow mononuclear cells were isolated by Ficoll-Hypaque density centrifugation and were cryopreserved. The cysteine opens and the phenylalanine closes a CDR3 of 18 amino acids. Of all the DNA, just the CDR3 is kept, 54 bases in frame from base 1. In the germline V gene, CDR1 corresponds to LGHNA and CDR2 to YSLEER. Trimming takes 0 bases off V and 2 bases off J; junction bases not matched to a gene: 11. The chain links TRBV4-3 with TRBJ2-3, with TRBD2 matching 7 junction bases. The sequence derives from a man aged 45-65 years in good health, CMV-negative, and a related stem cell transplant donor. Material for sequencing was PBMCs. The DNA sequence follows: TGCGCCAGCAGCCAAGATCGTTTCGGGCTAGCGGACACAGATACGCAGTATTTT. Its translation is CASSQDRFGLADTDTQYF.